The clone carrying this T cell receptor beta chain was detected ten times or more. Its cognate antigen is unknown. This entry comes from a study of human T cells and chemical hapten exposure. Germline V CDR1 and CDR2: MNHEY, SMNVEV (reference sequence). This CDR3 is 15 amino acids long. The V gene lost 5 bases and the J gene lost 4 bases, with 17 bases spanning the gap. Findings of the study overall: After DPC sensitization, TCRs above 1 in 1000 frequency showed no change.

The template was total RNA from unfractionated whole blood. TCRdb analysed the 5' RACE reads with MiXCR anew, one entry per CDR3 protein. The sample consists of 130,000 or so distinct CDR3 sequences, 3.5% to 5% of them appearing once. The V and J genes are TRBV27 and TRBJ2-5; a weak D match, TRBD1 (7 bases). This TCR derives from a female donor in good health. This chain's CDR3 is CASSTKRQGGETQYF. The CDR3 bases are TGTGCCAGCAGTACCAAACGACAGGGAGGAGAGACCCAGTACTTC.